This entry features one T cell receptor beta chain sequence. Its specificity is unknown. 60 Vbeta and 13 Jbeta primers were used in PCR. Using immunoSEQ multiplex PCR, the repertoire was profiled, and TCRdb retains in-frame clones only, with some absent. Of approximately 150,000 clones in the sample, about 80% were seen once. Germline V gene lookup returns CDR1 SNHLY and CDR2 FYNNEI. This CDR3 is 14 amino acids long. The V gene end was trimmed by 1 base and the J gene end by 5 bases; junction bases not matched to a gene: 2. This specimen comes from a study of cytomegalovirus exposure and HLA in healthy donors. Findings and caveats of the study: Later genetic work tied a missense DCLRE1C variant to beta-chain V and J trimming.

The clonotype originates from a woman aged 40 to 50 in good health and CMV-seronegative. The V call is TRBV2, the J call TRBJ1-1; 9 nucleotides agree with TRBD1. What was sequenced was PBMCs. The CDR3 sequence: CASSEGQGVTEAFF. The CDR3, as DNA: TGTGCCAGCAGTGAAGGACAGGGGGTTACTGAAGCTTTCTTT.